A selection of T cell receptor beta chains follows, all from one sample in a study of OX40 agonist ivuxolimab in advanced cancers. Here immunoSEQ multiplex PCR was the method, and the copy in TCRdb shows in-frame clones only, minus some. Of about 67,000 clones in the sample, 70% to 90% were seen once. The source material was CD4+ or CD8+ T cells sorted from blood, sampled in a trial of the OX40 agonist ivuxolimab. The origin of the receptors is an adult with an advanced solid tumor such as melanoma, head and neck, liver or kidney cancer. CDR3s include the opening cysteine and the closing phenylalanine or tryptophan. The order of the fields is clone size, J gene, D gene, V gene, CDR3 protein, CDR3 DNA. The D gene is left open where the match is weak. The size field is filled for only some rows; it gives once, few, many or a size class.

clone_size: NA; j_call: TRBJ2-3; d_call: TRBD2; v_call: TRBV11-2; cdr3_aa: CASSLMGGRADTQYF; cdr3_nt: TGTGCCAGCAGCCTCATGGGTGGGAGGGCTGATACGCAGTATTTT
clone_size: once; j_call: TRBJ1-3; d_call: NA; v_call: TRBV18; cdr3_aa: CASSPPTPGSSGNTIYF; cdr3_nt: TGTGCCAGCTCACCACCCACCCCAGGGAGCTCTGGAAACACCATATATTTT
clone_size: NA; j_call: TRBJ1-3; d_call: NA; v_call: TRBV2; cdr3_aa: CASSEDAQGGNTIYF; cdr3_nt: TGTGCCAGCAGTGAGGACGCCCAAGGGGGAAACACCATATATTTT
clone_size: NA; j_call: TRBJ1-1; d_call: NA; v_call: TRBV18; cdr3_aa: CASSPPRTENTEAFF; cdr3_nt: TGTGCCAGCTCACCACCTCGGACAGAGAACACTGAAGCTTTCTTT
clone_size: NA; j_call: TRBJ2-7; d_call: NA; v_call: TRBV10-3; cdr3_aa: CAIRDRLTYEQYF; cdr3_nt: TGTGCCATCAGAGACAGGCTGACCTACGAGCAGTACTTC
clone_size: NA; j_call: TRBJ1-4; d_call: TRBD1; v_call: TRBV4-2; cdr3_aa: CASSLTGANEKLFF; cdr3_nt: TGTGCCAGCAGCCTGACAGGGGCAAATGAAAAACTGTTTTTT
clone_size: NA; j_call: TRBJ2-4; d_call: NA; v_call: TRBV4-2; cdr3_aa: CASSQDQGNIQYF; cdr3_nt: TGTGCCAGCAGCCAAGACCAGGGAAACATTCAGTACTTC
clone_size: NA; j_call: TRBJ2-1; d_call: NA; v_call: TRBV7-2; cdr3_aa: CASKGVLNNEQFF; cdr3_nt: TGTGCCTCAAAGGGGGTTCTGAACAATGAGCAGTTCTTC
clone_size: NA; j_call: TRBJ2-3; d_call: TRBD1; v_call: TRBV18; cdr3_aa: CASSLGQGDTDTQYF; cdr3_nt: TGTGCCAGCTCACTAGGACAGGGAGACACAGATACGCAGTATTTT
clone_size: NA; j_call: TRBJ1-1; d_call: NA; v_call: TRBV7-9; cdr3_aa: CASSPSRDTMNTEAFF; cdr3_nt: TGTGCCAGCAGCCCCTCCCGGGACACCATGAACACTGAAGCTTTCTTT
clone_size: NA; j_call: TRBJ2-3; d_call: NA; v_call: TRBV7-2; cdr3_aa: CASSLFSSTDTQYF; cdr3_nt: TGTGCCAGCAGCTTATTCTCTAGCACAGATACGCAGTATTTT
clone_size: NA; j_call: TRBJ2-7; d_call: NA; v_call: TRBV5-1; cdr3_aa: CASSLDAAASYEQYF; cdr3_nt: TGCGCCAGCAGCTTGGATGCGGCAGCCTCCTACGAGCAGTACTTC
clone_size: NA; j_call: TRBJ2-2; d_call: NA; v_call: TRBV11-1; cdr3_aa: CASSLATLTGGELFF; cdr3_nt: TGTGCCAGCAGCTTAGCGACATTGACGGGCGGGGAGCTGTTTTTT
clone_size: NA; j_call: TRBJ1-3; d_call: TRBD1; v_call: TRBV28; cdr3_aa: CAIHRGSGNTIYF; cdr3_nt: TGTGCCATCCACAGGGGGTCGGGAAACACCATATATTTT
clone_size: NA; j_call: TRBJ2-1; d_call: NA; v_call: TRBV7-3; cdr3_aa: CASSLTRAGAYNEQFF; cdr3_nt: TGTGCCAGCAGCTTGACCCGGGCAGGAGCCTACAATGAGCAGTTCTTC
clone_size: few; j_call: TRBJ1-5; d_call: NA; v_call: TRBV4-1; cdr3_aa: CASSQDGQSHQPQHF; cdr3_nt: TGCGCCAGCAGCCAAGATGGACAGAGTCATCAGCCCCAGCATTTT
clone_size: NA; j_call: TRBJ2-1; d_call: NA; v_call: TRBV2; cdr3_aa: CASRDYTTSSYNEQFF; cdr3_nt: TGTGCCAGCAGGGACTATACCACAAGCTCCTACAATGAGCAGTTCTTC
clone_size: NA; j_call: TRBJ2-1; d_call: NA; v_call: TRBV11-2; cdr3_aa: CASSPRVDNEQFF; cdr3_nt: TGTGCCAGCAGCCCTCGGGTAGACAATGAGCAGTTCTTC
clone_size: NA; j_call: TRBJ2-2; d_call: TRBD2; v_call: TRBV4-1; cdr3_aa: CASSQVVSGANTGELFF; cdr3_nt: TGCGCCAGCAGCCAAGTGGTGAGCGGGGCGAACACCGGGGAGCTGTTTTTT
clone_size: once; j_call: TRBJ1-5; d_call: NA; v_call: TRBV28; cdr3_aa: CASSFLLSNQPQHF; cdr3_nt: TGTGCCAGCAGTTTCCTCCTCAGCAATCAGCCCCAGCATTTT
clone_size: NA; j_call: TRBJ2-6; d_call: NA; v_call: TRBV7-2; cdr3_aa: CASSLGPAGANVLTF; cdr3_nt: TGTGCCAGCAGCTTAGGTCCGGCGGGGGCCAACGTCCTGACTTTC
clone_size: NA; j_call: TRBJ1-6; d_call: NA; v_call: TRBV27; cdr3_aa: CASSPSGLGGRRRNSPLHF; cdr3_nt: TGTGCCAGCAGCCCAAGCGGTCTCGGGGGGCGTCGAAGAAATTCACCCCTCCACTTT
clone_size: NA; j_call: TRBJ1-1; d_call: TRBD1; v_call: TRBV5-1; cdr3_aa: CASSLQGQGATEAFF; cdr3_nt: TGCGCCAGCAGCTTGCAGGGCCAGGGGGCCACTGAAGCTTTCTTT
clone_size: NA; j_call: TRBJ2-4; d_call: NA; v_call: TRBV28; cdr3_aa: CASTSSWASGKNIQYF; cdr3_nt: TGTGCCAGCACCTCCTCTTGGGCTAGTGGCAAAAACATTCAGTACTTC
clone_size: NA; j_call: TRBJ2-3; d_call: NA; v_call: TRBV20-1; cdr3_aa: CSAGTADTQYF; cdr3_nt: TGCAGTGCTGGAACGGCAGATACGCAGTATTTT
clone_size: NA; j_call: TRBJ2-6; d_call: NA; v_call: TRBV19; cdr3_aa: CASSIYGQISGANVLTF; cdr3_nt: TGTGCCAGTAGTATATACGGACAGATCTCTGGGGCCAACGTCCTGACTTTC